This T cell receptor (beta chain) stems from a study of breast tumors, draining lymph nodes, adjacent tissues (TCRdb year 2016). Regarding the complete study: In breast cancer patients, the study compared the TCR beta repertoires of tumor, adjacent nontumor tissue and axillary lymph nodes. The study aimed to assess the relationships and possible T-cell exchange between tumor, surrounding tissue and draining lymph node repertoires in human breast cancer.

The run used an Illumina HiSeq 2000. TCR beta chain libraries were generated by multiplex PCR amplification. High-throughput sequencing was used to analyze the amplified TCR beta chain products. TCRdb's own reprocessing of the public reads used fastp at Q25 and MiXCR and kept productive beta chains. For every CDR3 protein sequence, its rows merge into one entry that carries the most common genes and DNA. Recorded for this sample are some 15,000 distinct CDR3 sequences; less than 85% of them occurred a single time. The ten largest clones add up to about 43% of the sample. The adjacent samples were made up of nontumor breast tissue around the tumor. The CDR3 runs 14 residues from the cysteine to the phenylalanine. The only DNA kept is the CDR3, 42 bases in frame from the first base. V and J are trimmed by 3 bases and 4 bases, and the gene matches miss 6 bases of the junction. The CDR1 and CDR2 encoded by the germline V gene are SQVTM and ANQGSEA.

To note about this clonotype: This clone's antigen is unknown. Per-base qualities were not stored, and no clone one base away is much larger.

The paper's findings and limits, for the study overall: In luminal-like breast cancer, tumor and nontumor tissue repertoires resembled each other significantly more than in basal-like breast cancer. The conclusion that tumor T cells originate in lymph nodes was framed as consistent with a hypothesis rather than directly demonstrated. Tumor T-cell repertoires showed less diversity than lymph node repertoires and more diversity than nontumor tissue repertoires, and tumor T-cell repertoires showed preferential V and J gene usage. The data were judged consistent with most tumor T cells deriving from the lymph node and then expanding within tumor tissue.

The chain is assembled from TRBV29-1 and TRBJ2-1, and 7 junctional nucleotides match TRBD1. The receptor was derived from a female donor with breast cancer. Some clones in this sample may be carry-over from other donors' samples. The sample consisted of tumor-adjacent breast tissue. The CDR3 protein sequence reads: CSVEKARGYNEQFF. The base sequence is TGCAGCGTTGAGAAAGCCAGGGGGTACAATGAGCAGTTCTTC.